A single sample gave rise to the 32 T cell receptor beta chains below, sequenced in a study of regulatory T cells in long-lasting Graves disease. The TCR beta library used iRepertoire HTBI primers with Arm-PCR amplification of CDR3. From the multiplex PCR reads, TCRdb called clonotypes with MiXCR, one entry per CDR3 protein. Here the sample spans around 400,000 distinct CDR3 sequences, about 12% being singletons. Described time point: newly diagnosed GD, antithyroid drugs for less than 3 months. After RNA was extracted from PBMCs, the TCR library was made from it. These data were also reused for a study on T cells in Graves' hyperthyroidism and ophthalmopathy.

The sample here was peripheral blood mononuclear cells (PBMCs), taken at new diagnosis, from a patient treated with antithyroid drugs. These receptors were taken from a woman in her late teens or twenties with Graves disease.

This clonotype was counted many times. V gene TRBV28 combines with J gene TRBJ2-1, with 9 bases that match TRBD2. Losses at the gene ends were 4 bases for V and 8 bases for J; bases not matched to a gene: 12. There are 16 residues in the CDR3. The germline gives CDR1 MDHEN, CDR2 SYDVKM. The chain's CDR3 is CASSSSSGAEGHEQFF. The DNA for the CDR3 is TGTGCCAGCAGTTCTTCTAGCGGGGCCGAGGGGCATGAGCAGTTCTTC.

This clonotype showed up many times. The J gene is TRBJ1-1, the V gene TRBV2; no clear D gene. V lost 7 bases and J 4 bases, leaving 19 bases between the germline ends. From germline, CDR1 is SNHLY and CDR2 FYNNEI. This CDR3 contains 15 residues. The CDR3: CASIREGELSTEAFF. CDR3 bases: TGTGCCAGCATAAGGGAGGGAGAGTTGAGCACTGAAGCTTTCTTT.

The sample holds many counts of this clonotype. The chain uses TRBV7-2 and TRBJ2-7, with no clear D. The V gene lost 4 bases and the J gene lost 1 base, with 11 bases spanning the gap. The CDR3 has 14 amino acids. Looked up from germline, CDR1 is SGHTA and CDR2 is FQGNSA. CDR3 protein: CASSSRSGSYEQYF. For the CDR3, the DNA is TGTGCCAGCAGCTCCAGATCCGGATCCTACGAGCAGTACTTC.

This clonotype was observed many times. The chain combines TRBV28 with TRBJ1-3; D remains unclear. V lost 5 bases to trimming and J lost 0 bases, with 23 bases between them. CDR3 length: 19 residues. Germline CDR1 MDHEN, CDR2 SYDVKM. CDR3 sequence: CASSRRTGKKINSGNTIYF. Written as DNA, the CDR3 is TGTGCCAGCAGTCGAAGGACGGGAAAAAAAATTAACTCTGGAAACACCATATATTTT.

This clonotype was detected many times. The chain employs TRBV28 and TRBJ1-1; possible D gene TRBD1, 5 bases. Germline V gene lookup returns CDR1 MDHEN and CDR2 SYDVKM. The CDR3 has 16 residues. Trimming left V 0 bases short and J 0 bases short, with 11 bases between. CDR3 protein: CASSLWSDSMNTEAFF. The CDR3 DNA is TGTGCCAGCAGTTTATGGTCAGACAGCATGAACACTGAAGCTTTCTTT.

This clonotype was recorded many times. The genes are TRBV28 and TRBJ2-2; D is perhaps TRBD2 (5 bases). With 1 base removed from V and 9 bases from J, the gap between germline ends came to 12 bases. The germline V gene encodes CDR1 MDHEN and CDR2 SYDVKM. The CDR3 is made up of 14 amino acids. The CDR3 DNA is TGTGCCAGCAGTTTATCGGCGGGTACCCGGGAGCTGTTTTTT. Translating gives CASSLSAGTRELFF.

This clonotype occurred a few times. The gene calls are TRBV28 and TRBJ2-1; 7 nucleotides line up with TRBD2. Germline lookup yields CDR1 MDHEN and CDR2 SYDVKM. J gave up 8 bases and V 5 bases, and 12 bases lay outside the gene matches. CDR3 length equals 15 residues. The CDR3 protein is CASSTPGVAGHEQFF. CDR3 nucleotides: TGTGCCAGCAGTACTCCGGGAGTAGCGGGCCATGAGCAGTTCTTC.

The sample holds many counts of this clonotype. J is TRBJ1-2 and V is TRBV7-8, with D uncertain. The CDR3 extends over 20 amino acids. The germline V gene has CDR1 SGHVS and CDR2 FQNEAQ. Between the trimmed V and J ends, which lost 5 bases and 3 bases, there was a span of 31 bases. The CDR3 DNA is TGTGCCAGCAGCCCGCTCGGACCCGCTCCACTCGCAGCGGGTGACTATGGCTACACCTTC. Protein product: CASSPLGPAPLAAGDYGYTF.

This clonotype was detected ten times or more. The chain joins TRBV6-2 or TRBV6-3 to TRBJ2-5; D gene uncertain. The CDR3 is 16 amino acids. V was trimmed by 1 base and J by 1 base, leaving 13 bases between them. Per the germline V gene, CDR1 is MNHEY and CDR2 is SVGEGT. This CDR3 reads CASSYLTPRTQETQYF. DNA for the CDR3: TGTGCCAGCAGTTACTTGACACCTCGAACCCAAGAGACCCAGTACTTC.

For this clonotype: Since a much larger clone is just one base distant, this may be a read error. In this CDR3 the conserved last residue, phenylalanine or tryptophan, is missing, so a read error is likely. J is TRBJ2-5 and V is TRBV10-3, with 9 bases matching TRBD1. The CDR3 runs to 13 residues. Germline values: CDR1 ENHRY, CDR2 SYGVKD. Unmatched junction bases numbered 6, after V lost 11 bases and J lost 2 bases. The CDR3 region has the DNA TGTGCCTCTGGACAGGGGCTGCAAGAGACCCAGTACCTC. This codes for CASGQGLQETQYL.

This clonotype came up a few times. The chain is built from TRBV7-2 and TRBJ2-7; 8 nucleotides match TRBD1. The V segment lost 2 bases and the J segment 3 bases; nucleotides outside the gene matches: 6. This CDR3 is 15 amino acids long. CDR1 and CDR2 (germline): SGHTA, FQGNSA. The CDR3 region is CASSLPDRGGYEQYF. In nucleotides, the CDR3 is TGTGCCAGCAGCTTACCCGACAGGGGAGGCTACGAGCAGTACTTC.

This clonotype came up many times. As DNA, the CDR3 is TGCGCCAGCAGCTTGGTGGATGAGCAGTTCTTC. It encodes CASSLVDEQFF. The V and J genes are TRBV5-1 and TRBJ2-1; D call uncertain. V dropped 0 bases and J dropped 8 bases, with 3 bases sitting between them. This CDR3 spans 11 amino acids. Germline CDR1 and CDR2: SGHRS and YFSETQ.

This clonotype appeared a few times. V gene TRBV20-1 combines with J gene TRBJ1-5, with D tentatively TRBD1 (6 bases). V was shortened by 5 bases and J by 4 bases, with 18 bases between the two germline ends. The CDR3 has 15 amino acids. Germline V gives CDR1 DFQATT, CDR2 SNEGSKA (reference sequence). DNA of the CDR3: TGCAGTGCTTGGGGGCCCCATGGAGGGAATCAGCCCCAGCATTTT. Translation gives CSAWGPHGGNQPQHF.

This clonotype came up a few times. This CDR3 is CASSPLKRLMNTEAFF. CDR3 sequence (DNA): TGTGCCAGCAGCCCTCTTAAACGGCTGATGAACACTGAAGCTTTCTTT. This chain connects TRBV13 to TRBJ1-1; D gene unclear. V gave up 5 bases and J gave up 0 bases, with 16 bases separating them. From germline, CDR1 is PRHDT and CDR2 FYEKMQ (reference sequence). The CDR3 loop spans 16 amino acids.

This clonotype was observed at least ten times. The rearrangement joins TRBV28 to TRBJ2-7; 9 nucleotides line up with TRBD1. The CDR3 loop spans 16 amino acids. Germline CDR1 MDHEN, CDR2 SYDVKM. V was pared by 6 bases and J by 5 bases, with 14 bases of the junction left unmatched. The CDR3: CASRPAPGTGLNEQYF. Written as DNA, the CDR3 is TGTGCCAGCAGACCCGCCCCCGGGACAGGGCTCAACGAGCAGTACTTC. Full variable domain (remainder filled in from reference TRBV28 and TRBJ2-7): DVKVTQSSRYLVKRTGEKVFLECVQDMDHENMFWYRQDPGLGLRLIYFSYDVKMKEKGDIPEGYSVSREKKERFSLILESASTNQTSMYLCASRPAPGTGLNEQYFGPGTRLTVT.

This clonotype was seen repeatedly, ten times or more. The chain is built from TRBV29-1 and TRBJ1-2; D gene unclear. V was clipped by 7 bases and J by 2 bases, with 14 bases between them. This CDR3 contains 13 residues. The germline V gene has CDR1 SQVTM and CDR2 ANQGSEA. The CDR3 protein is CSGNPTANYGYTF. The CDR3 bases are TGCAGCGGGAACCCAACAGCAAACTATGGCTACACCTTC. The entire variable domain, with the rest obtained from reference TRBV29-1 and TRBJ1-2, is as follows: SAVISQKPSRDICQRGTSLTIQCQVDSQVTMMFWYRQQPGQSLTLIATANQGSEATYESGFVIDKFPISRPNLTFSTLTVSNMSPEDSSIYLCSGNPTANYGYTFGSGTRLTVV.

This clonotype was seen at least ten times. The chain recombines TRBV18 with TRBJ1-5; D gene unclear. The germline V gene has CDR1 KGHSH and CDR2 LQKENI. Deletions cut 1 base from V and 2 bases from J, with 9 bases between. CDR3 size: 15 residues. This CDR3 is CASSPQAVGNQPQHF. CDR3 bases: TGTGCCAGCTCACCACAAGCGGTTGGCAATCAGCCCCAGCATTTT. The entire variable domain, with the rest obtained from reference TRBV18 and TRBJ1-5, is as follows: NAGVMQNPRHLVRRRGQEARLRCSPMKGHSHVYWYRQLPEEGLKFMVYLQKENIIDESGMPKERFSAEFPKEGPSILRIQQVVRGDSAAYFCASSPQAVGNQPQHFGDGTRLSIL.

As for this clonotype: A read error is the likely source, as a far larger clone sits one nucleotide away. This sequence joins TRBV7-9 and TRBJ2-3; 9 bases match TRBD2. The J call is uncertain, as TRBJ2-7 better fits the DNA end. CDR3 length equals 14 residues. Germline V lookup: CDR1 SEHNR, CDR2 FQNEAQ (reference sequence). The CDR3 nucleotides read TGTGCCAGCAGCTGGAGGGATAGCGGGAGTGAGCAGTACTTC. Its protein product is CASSWRDSGSEQYF.

This clonotype was recorded many times. The rearrangement joins TRBV5-1 to TRBJ2-4; D gene unclear. The CDR3 is 14 amino acids. V shed 4 bases and J shed 1 base, with 9 bases lying between them. Germline assignment: CDR1 SGHRS and CDR2 YFSETQ. In nucleotides, the CDR3 is TGCGCCAGCAGCCACACACTGGCCAAAAACATTCAGTACTTC. It translates to CASSHTLAKNIQYF. Full variable domain (missing parts from reference TRBV5-1 and TRBJ2-4): KAGVTQTPRYLIKTRGQQVTLSCSPISGHRSVSWYQQTPGQGLQFLFEYFSETQRNKGNFPGRFSGRQFSNSRSEMNVSTLELGDSALYLCASSHTLAKNIQYFGAGTRLSVL.

The V call is TRBV6-2 or TRBV6-3, the J call TRBJ2-7, with 7 positions matching TRBD2. CDR1 MNHEY and CDR2 SVGEGT come from the germline V gene. Unmatched junction bases numbered 13, after V lost 9 bases and J lost 5 bases. The length of the CDR3 is 14 residues. The CDR3 here is CASLPLGDYHEQYF. The CDR3 coding sequence is TGTGCCAGTCTACCCCTGGGGGACTACCACGAGCAGTACTTC.

This clonotype was observed a handful of times. The rearrangement uses TRBV4-1 and TRBJ2-1, with D possibly being TRBD2 (7 bases). The germline CDR1 and CDR2 sequences are MGHRA and YSYEKL. Trimming left V 0 bases short and J 8 bases short, with 14 bases between. This CDR3 comprises 15 residues. The CDR3 here is CASSQEKGGIYEQFF. CDR3 DNA sequence: TGCGCCAGCAGCCAAGAAAAGGGGGGGATCTATGAGCAGTTCTTC.

Concerning this clonotype: A far larger clone is off by one base, so a read error is likely. The chain joins TRBV11-2 to TRBJ2-7; 7 bases match TRBD2. CDR1 SGHAT and CDR2 FQNNGV come from the germline V gene. The CDR3 extends over 17 amino acids. V shed 5 bases and J 7 bases; nucleotides not matched to a gene: 20. The CDR3 bases are TGTGCCAGCAGCAACACGTCGGGCGGGGGTTACTACAATGAGCAGTACTTC. This encodes CASSNTSGGGYYNEQYF.

This clonotype has ten or more counts. This chain uses TRBV4-3 with TRBJ2-2; possibly TRBD1 for D (5 bases). V lost 0 bases, J lost 3 bases, and 8 bases lay in between. Germline V lookup: CDR1 LGHNA, CDR2 YSLEER. The CDR3 sequence is 15 residues long. The CDR3 DNA reads TGCGCCAGCAGCCAAGACCGCAGGGACACCGGGGAGCTGTTTTTT. It translates to CASSQDRRDTGELFF.

The sample holds many counts of this clonotype. The V and J genes are TRBV6-1 and TRBJ1-2, with TRBD1 identical over 11 bases. Germline CDR1 is MNHNS and CDR2 is SASEGT. The CDR3 length is 16 residues. J gave up 8 bases and V 6 bases, and 14 bases lay outside the gene matches. CDR3 sequence (DNA): TGTGCCAGCAGCTTTCCCCCGGGACAGGGGGTGGGAGGCTACACCTTC. Translated: CASSFPPGQGVGGYTF.

This clonotype showed up just a few times. V is TRBV4-1 and J is TRBJ2-1; D gene unclear. The CDR3 is 12 amino acids. V gave up 0 bases and J gave up 10 bases, with 7 bases separating them. Germline loops: CDR1 MGHRA, CDR2 YSYEKL. This CDR3 reads CASSQDVAEQFF. The CDR3 DNA is TGCGCCAGCAGCCAAGATGTGGCAGAGCAGTTCTTC.

The table lists this clonotype with many counts. This sequence joins TRBV6-2 or TRBV6-3 and TRBJ2-3, with D possibly matching TRBD1 (6 bases). Germline CDR1 is MNHEY and CDR2 is SVGEGT. The V gene lost 10 bases and the J gene lost 7 bases, with 15 bases spanning the gap. This CDR3 spans 12 amino acids. The CDR3 DNA sequence: TGTGCCACTTATGGGGGCTGGAATACGCAGTATTTT. Translation gives CATYGGWNTQYF.

In the case of this clonotype: A clone one base away is much larger, so this may be a read error. The rearrangement links TRBV7-3 to TRBJ2-7; 13 bases line up with TRBD2. From germline, CDR1 is SGHTA and CDR2 FQGTGA. The CDR3 has 17 amino acids. CDR3 nucleotides: TGTGCCAGCAGCCCGGGACTAGCGGGACCACTTTCCTACGAGCGGTACTTC. As protein: CASSPGLAGPLSYERYF.

This clonotype was counted only a few times. J is TRBJ1-2 and V is TRBV18; the match to TRBD1 covers 7 bases. The CDR3 runs 18 residues. V was clipped by 2 bases and J by 0 bases; unmatched bases: 12. Germline-derived CDR1 and CDR2 are KGHSH and LQKENI. The chain's CDR3 is CASSPSGQSETTNYGYTF. The CDR3 DNA reads TGTGCCAGCTCACCATCGGGACAGTCCGAGACTACTAACTATGGCTACACCTTC.

V and J are TRBV14 and TRBJ1-1, with D possibly being TRBD1 (6 bases). CDR3 length: 14 amino acids. Germline CDR1 SGHDN, CDR2 FVKESK. V was trimmed by 0 bases and J by 7 bases, leaving 12 bases between them. In nucleotides, the CDR3 is TGTGCCAGCAGCCAAGATCTAGAGGGGGGTGAAGCTTTCTTT. Its protein product is CASSQDLEGGEAFF.

This clonotype was counted ten times or more. The J gene is TRBJ1-2, the V gene TRBV7-9, with a possible D match to TRBD1 (6 bases). The V and J ends lost 9 bases and 7 bases respectively, with 15 bases between them. The CDR3 has 12 amino acids. Per germline, CDR1 SEHNR and CDR2 FQNEAQ (reference sequence). CDR3 sequence (DNA): TGTGCCAGTAGGGTCCGGGGGCGTGGCTACACCTTC. Its protein is CASRVRGRGYTF.

The V gene is TRBV12-3 or TRBV12-4, the J gene TRBJ1-2, with TRBD1 as a possible D gene (6 bases). The CDR3 contains 13 residues. The CDR3 DNA follows: TGTGCTGTGGGAACGAGGGGGAGCTATGGCTACACCTTC. Translated: CAVGTRGSYGYTF.

This clonotype turned up a few times. V is TRBV4-3 and J is TRBJ2-4, with no clear D. The V gene lost 4 bases and the J gene lost 0 bases, with 16 bases spanning the gap. The CDR3 is 17 amino acids. CDR1 and CDR2 from the germline V gene are LGHNA and YSLEER. CDR3 loop: CASSPGPTHSAKNIQYF. The CDR3, as DNA: TGCGCCAGCAGCCCTGGACCGACCCATTCAGCCAAAAACATTCAGTACTTC.